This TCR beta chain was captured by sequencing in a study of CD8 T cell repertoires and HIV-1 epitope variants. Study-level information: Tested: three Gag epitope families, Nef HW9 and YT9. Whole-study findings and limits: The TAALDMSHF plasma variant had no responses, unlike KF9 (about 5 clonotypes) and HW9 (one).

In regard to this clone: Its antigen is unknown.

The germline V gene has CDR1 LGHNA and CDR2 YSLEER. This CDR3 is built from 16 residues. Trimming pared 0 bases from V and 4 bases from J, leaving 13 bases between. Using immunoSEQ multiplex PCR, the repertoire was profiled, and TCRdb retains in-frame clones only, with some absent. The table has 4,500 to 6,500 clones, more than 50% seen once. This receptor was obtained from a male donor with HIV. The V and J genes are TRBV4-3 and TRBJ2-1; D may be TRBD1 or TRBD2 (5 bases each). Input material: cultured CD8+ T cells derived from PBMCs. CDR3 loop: CASSQERGPLYNEQFF. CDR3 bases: TGCGCCAGCAGCCAAGAACGGGGACCCCTTTACAATGAGCAGTTCTTC.